Listed here is a single T cell receptor (beta chain). Germline V lookup: CDR1 SGHKS, CDR2 YYEKEE (reference sequence). V was shortened by 8 bases and J by 0 bases, with 9 bases between the two germline ends. The CDR3 extends over 14 amino acids. These data are taken from a study of T-cell memory formation after mild COVID-19. One entry per CDR3 protein, called by TCRdb with MiXCR from the 5' RACE reads. The sample has under 300,000 distinct CDR3 sequences; approximately 8% are singletons. J is TRBJ2-6 and V is TRBV5-5; D ambiguous. Source material: PBMCs or a T cell subset sorted from them (not recorded which). The sequence was collected from a young man who had mild COVID-19 (a few samples of this study predate the infection). Cell type and time point are not known. CDR3 residues: CASNAASGANVLTF. The DNA of the CDR3 is TGTGCCAGTAACGCGGCCTCTGGGGCCAACGTCCTGACTTTC.